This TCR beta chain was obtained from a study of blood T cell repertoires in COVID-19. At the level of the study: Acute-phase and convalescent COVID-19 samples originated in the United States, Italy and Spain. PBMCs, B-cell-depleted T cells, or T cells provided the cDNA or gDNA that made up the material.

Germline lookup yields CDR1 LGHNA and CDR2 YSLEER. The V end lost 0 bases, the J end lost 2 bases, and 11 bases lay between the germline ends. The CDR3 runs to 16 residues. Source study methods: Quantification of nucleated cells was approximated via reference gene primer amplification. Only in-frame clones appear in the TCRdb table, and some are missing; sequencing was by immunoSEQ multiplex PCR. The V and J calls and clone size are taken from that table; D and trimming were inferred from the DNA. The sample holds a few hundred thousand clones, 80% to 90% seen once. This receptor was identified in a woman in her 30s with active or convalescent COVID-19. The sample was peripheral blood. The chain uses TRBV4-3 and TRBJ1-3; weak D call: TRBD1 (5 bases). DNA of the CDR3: TGCGCCAGCAGCCAAGATGCGTGGGGCCCTGGAAACACCATATATTTT. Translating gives CASSQDAWGPGNTIYF.